Sequencing of this T cell receptor (beta chain) was carried out in a study of CD8+CD57+ T cells in acquired aplastic anemia. With 5 bases removed from V and 6 bases from J, the gap between germline ends came to 19 bases. The CDR3 is made up of 15 amino acids. Germline CDR1 reads SGHAT; CDR2 reads FQNNGV. The template used for profiling TCR beta VDJ and CDR3 was genomic DNA. One entry per CDR3 protein, called by TCRdb with MiXCR from the reads. In the table there are 100,000 to 150,000 distinct CDR3 sequences, around 48% of which are singletons. The V and J genes are TRBV11-2 and TRBJ2-5, with D tentatively TRBD1 (7 bases). Sequenced input: sorted CD4+, CD8+, or CD8+CD57+ T cells (not recorded which) from PBMCs. This receptor was identified in a human donor in good health, serving as a control. The CDR3 coding sequence is TGTGCCAGCAGCGCCCTGCGGGGACAGAGACAGACCCAGTACTTC. It translates to CASSALRGQRQTQYF.